Listed here are 3 T cell receptor beta chains from one sample, sequenced in a study of T cells in Graves' hyperthyroidism and ophthalmopathy. Amplified regions were TCR beta CDR3 sequences from RNA transcripts. First-round RT-PCR targeting the TCR CDR3 was performed with the HTBI primer set. MiXCR, applied by TCRdb to the multiplex PCR reads, yields one record per CDR3 protein. The sample shows fewer than 450,000 distinct CDR3 sequences, about 18% of them seen only once. The sequencing sample was made of blood. These receptors originate from a woman aged 25 to 39 with Graves' hyperthyroidism that later progressed to Graves' ophthalmopathy.

This clonotype has ten or more counts. This chain connects TRBV6-1 to TRBJ1-4; 7 bases line up with TRBD1. The CDR3 loop spans 16 amino acids. V lost 4 bases, J lost 7 bases, and 12 bases stayed unmatched. CDR1 and CDR2 (germline): MNHNS, SASEGT. The CDR3: CASSATADREGEKLFF. The CDR3 region has the DNA TGTGCCAGCAGTGCCACTGCAGACAGGGAGGGTGAAAAACTGTTTTTT.

The V and J genes are TRBV7-8 and TRBJ1-4; a possible D gene is TRBD1 (5 bases). V was trimmed by 2 bases and J by 12 bases, leaving 10 bases between them. Germline CDR1 reads SGHVS; CDR2 reads FQNEAQ. This CDR3 region has 12 residues. The CDR3 DNA sequence: TGTGCCAGCAGCTTAACCACAGGAGAACTGTTTTTT. Its protein product is CASSLTTGELFF.

About this clonotype itself: Being one base from a much bigger clone, this may be a read error. The chain recombines TRBV28 with TRBJ2-3; the match to TRBD2 covers 10 bases. Germline V lookup: CDR1 MDHEN, CDR2 SYDVKM. CDR3 length: 16 amino acids. DNA for the CDR3: TGTGCCAACAGTTTAGGACTAGCGGATAGCACAGATACGCAGTATTTT. Its protein is CANSLGLADSTDTQYF.